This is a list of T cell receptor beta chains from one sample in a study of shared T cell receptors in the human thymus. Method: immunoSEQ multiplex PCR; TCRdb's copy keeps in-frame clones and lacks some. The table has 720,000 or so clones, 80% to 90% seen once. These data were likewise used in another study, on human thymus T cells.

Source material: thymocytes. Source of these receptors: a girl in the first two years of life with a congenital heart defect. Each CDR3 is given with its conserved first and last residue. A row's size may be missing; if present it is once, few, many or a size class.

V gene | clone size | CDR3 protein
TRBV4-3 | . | CASSQDYQGRSNQPQHF
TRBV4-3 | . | CASSQQDRGVMNTEAFF
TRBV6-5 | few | CASSYFRDRAFYGYTF
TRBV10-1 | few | CASGPHLNEQYF
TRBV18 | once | CASSHFETGRNQPQHF
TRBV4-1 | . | CASSQDIRGADYGYTF
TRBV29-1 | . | CSVEWPRGYGYTF
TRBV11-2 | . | CASSLRGIVYEQYF
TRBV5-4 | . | CASSLDSRLGGLSSYEQYF
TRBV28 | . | CASSLVIQLPTYSNQPQHF
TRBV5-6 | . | CASSPRAEF
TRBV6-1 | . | CASSEFLGEQYNSPLHF
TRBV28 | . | CASSSESGGDTEAFF
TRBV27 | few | CASSATGGNQPQHF
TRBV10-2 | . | CASSDSGLAGEETQYF
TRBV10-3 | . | CAISDRMTGNTEAFF
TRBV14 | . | CASSPDRRHYEQYF